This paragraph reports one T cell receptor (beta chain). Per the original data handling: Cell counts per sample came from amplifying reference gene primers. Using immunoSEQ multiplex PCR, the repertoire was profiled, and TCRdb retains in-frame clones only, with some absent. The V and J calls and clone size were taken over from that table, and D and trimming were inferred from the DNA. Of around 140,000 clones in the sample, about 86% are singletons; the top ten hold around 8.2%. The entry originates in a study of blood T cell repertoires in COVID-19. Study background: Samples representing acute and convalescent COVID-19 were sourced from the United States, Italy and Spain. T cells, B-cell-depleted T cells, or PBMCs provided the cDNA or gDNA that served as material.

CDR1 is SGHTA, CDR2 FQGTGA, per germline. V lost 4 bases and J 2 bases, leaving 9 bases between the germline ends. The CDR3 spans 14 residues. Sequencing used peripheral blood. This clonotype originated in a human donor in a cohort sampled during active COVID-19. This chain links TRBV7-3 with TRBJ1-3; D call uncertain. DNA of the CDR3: TGTGCCAGCAGCTCCCCCCAAACTGGAAACACCATATATTTT. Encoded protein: CASSSPQTGNTIYF. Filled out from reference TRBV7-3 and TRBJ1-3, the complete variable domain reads GAGVSQTPSNKVTEKGKYVELRCDPISGHTALYWYRQSLGQGPEFLIYFQGTGAADDSGLPNDRFFAVRPEGSVSTLKIQRTERGDSAVYLCASSSPQTGNTIYFGEGSWLTVV.